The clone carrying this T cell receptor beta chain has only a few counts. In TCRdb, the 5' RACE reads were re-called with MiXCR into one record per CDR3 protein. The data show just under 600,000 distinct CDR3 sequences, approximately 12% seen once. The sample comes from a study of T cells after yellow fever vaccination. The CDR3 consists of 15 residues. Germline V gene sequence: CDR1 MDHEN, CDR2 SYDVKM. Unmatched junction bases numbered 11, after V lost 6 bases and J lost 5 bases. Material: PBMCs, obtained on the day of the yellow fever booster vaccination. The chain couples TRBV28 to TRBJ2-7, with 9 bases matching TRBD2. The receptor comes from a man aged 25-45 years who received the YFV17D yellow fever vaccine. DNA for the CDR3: TGTGCCAGCAGAGTCGGGGGAGCGGGAGGAAACGAGCAGTACTTC. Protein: CASRVGGAGGNEQYF.